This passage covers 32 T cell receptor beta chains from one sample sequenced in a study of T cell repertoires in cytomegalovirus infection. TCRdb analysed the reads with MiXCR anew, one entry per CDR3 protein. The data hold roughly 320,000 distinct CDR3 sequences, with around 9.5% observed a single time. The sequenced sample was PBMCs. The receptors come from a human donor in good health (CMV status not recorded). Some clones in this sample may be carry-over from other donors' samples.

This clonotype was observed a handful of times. The CDR3 is CASRGIAEAFF. CDR3 DNA sequence: TGTGCCAGCCGGGGGATCGCTGAAGCTTTCTTT. This chain links TRBV7-9 with TRBJ1-1; maybe TRBD1 (5 bases). The CDR3 runs to 11 residues. V shed 8 bases and J shed 6 bases, with 10 bases lying between them. CDR1 and CDR2 (germline): SEHNR, FQNEAQ (reference sequence).

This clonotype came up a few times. CDR3 nucleotide sequence: TGTGCCAGCATCTTAAGACTAGCGGGAGTCACCGGGGAGCTGTTTTTT. Translation gives CASILRLAGVTGELFF. The rearrangement uses TRBV6-2 or TRBV6-3 and TRBJ2-2, with 12 bases aligning to TRBD2. V was pared by 7 bases and J by 4 bases, with 7 bases of the junction left unmatched. The CDR3 is 16 amino acids. CDR1 and CDR2 (germline): MNHEY, SVGEGT.

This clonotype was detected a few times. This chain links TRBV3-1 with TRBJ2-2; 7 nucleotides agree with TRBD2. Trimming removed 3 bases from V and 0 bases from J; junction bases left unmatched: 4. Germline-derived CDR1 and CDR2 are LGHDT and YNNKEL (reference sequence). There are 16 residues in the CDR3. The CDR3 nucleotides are TGTGCCAGCAGCCAGGGACTATCCACGAACACCGGGGAGCTGTTTTTT. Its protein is CASSQGLSTNTGELFF.

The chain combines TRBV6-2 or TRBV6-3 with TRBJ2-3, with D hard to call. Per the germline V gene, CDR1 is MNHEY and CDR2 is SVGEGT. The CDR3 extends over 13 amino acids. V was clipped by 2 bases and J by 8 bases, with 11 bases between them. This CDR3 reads CASSYEGARTQYF. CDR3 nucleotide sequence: TGTGCCAGCAGTTACGAAGGTGCGCGTACGCAGTATTTT.

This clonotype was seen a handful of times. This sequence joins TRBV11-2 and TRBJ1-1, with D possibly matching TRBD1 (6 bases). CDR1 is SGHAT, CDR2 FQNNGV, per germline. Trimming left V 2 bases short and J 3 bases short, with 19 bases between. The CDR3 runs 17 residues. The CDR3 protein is CASSLQPMTGVYTEAFF. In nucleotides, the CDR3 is TGTGCCAGCAGCTTACAACCGATGACAGGAGTATACACTGAAGCTTTCTTT.

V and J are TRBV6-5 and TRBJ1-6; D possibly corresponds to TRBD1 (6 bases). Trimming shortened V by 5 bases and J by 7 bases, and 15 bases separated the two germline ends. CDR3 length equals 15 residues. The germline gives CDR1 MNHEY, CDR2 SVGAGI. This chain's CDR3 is CASSPPSRGNSPLHF. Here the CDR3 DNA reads TGTGCCAGCAGTCCCCCTTCTAGGGGGAATTCACCCCTCCACTTT.

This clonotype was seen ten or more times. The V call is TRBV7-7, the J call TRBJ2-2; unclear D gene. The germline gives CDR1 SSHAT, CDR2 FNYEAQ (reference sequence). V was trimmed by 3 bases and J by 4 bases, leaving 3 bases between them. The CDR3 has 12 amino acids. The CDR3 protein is CASSLPTGELFF. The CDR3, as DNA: TGTGCCAGCAGCTTGCCCACCGGGGAGCTGTTTTTT.

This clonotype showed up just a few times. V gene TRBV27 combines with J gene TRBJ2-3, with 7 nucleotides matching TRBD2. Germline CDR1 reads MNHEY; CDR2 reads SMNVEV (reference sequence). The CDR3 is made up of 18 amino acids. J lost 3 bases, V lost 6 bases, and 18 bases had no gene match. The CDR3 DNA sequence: TGTGCCAGCAGCCTCACCATGCTGGGGTCGGGAGGTACAGATACGCAGTATTTT. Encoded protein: CASSLTMLGSGGTDTQYF.

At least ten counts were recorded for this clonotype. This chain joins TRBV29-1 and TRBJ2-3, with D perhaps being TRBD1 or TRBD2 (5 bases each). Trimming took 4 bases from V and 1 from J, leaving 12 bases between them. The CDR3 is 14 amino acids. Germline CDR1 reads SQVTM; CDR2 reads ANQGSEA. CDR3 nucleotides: TGCAGCGTTGTTAGAGGGGCCGGCACAGATACGCAGTATTTT. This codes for CSVVRGAGTDTQYF.

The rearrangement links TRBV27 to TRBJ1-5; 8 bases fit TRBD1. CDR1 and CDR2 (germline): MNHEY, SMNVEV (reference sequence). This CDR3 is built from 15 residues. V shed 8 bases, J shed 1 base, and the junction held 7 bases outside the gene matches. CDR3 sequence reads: CASRGQGLSNQPQHF. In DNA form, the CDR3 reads TGTGCCAGCCGAGGACAGGGTTTGAGCAATCAGCCCCAGCATTTT.

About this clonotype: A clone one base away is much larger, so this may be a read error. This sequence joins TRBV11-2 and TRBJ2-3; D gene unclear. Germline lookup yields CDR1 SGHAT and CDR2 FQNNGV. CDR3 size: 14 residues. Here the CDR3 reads CASSLQLLTYTQYF. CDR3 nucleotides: TGTGCCAGCAGCTTACAGTTACTCACATATACGCAGTATTTT.

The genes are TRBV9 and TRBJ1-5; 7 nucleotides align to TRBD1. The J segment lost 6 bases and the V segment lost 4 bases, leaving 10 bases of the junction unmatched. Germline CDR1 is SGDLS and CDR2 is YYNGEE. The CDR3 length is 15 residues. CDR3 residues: CASSFAGGEGQPQHF. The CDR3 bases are TGTGCCAGCAGCTTCGCAGGGGGGGAGGGTCAGCCCCAGCATTTT.

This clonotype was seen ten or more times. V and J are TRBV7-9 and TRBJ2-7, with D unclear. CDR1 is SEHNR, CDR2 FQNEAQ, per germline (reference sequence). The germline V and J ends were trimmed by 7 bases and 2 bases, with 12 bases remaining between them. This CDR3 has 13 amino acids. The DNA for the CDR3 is TGTGCCAGCACCTCCCTTTGGCCCTACGAGCAGTACTTC. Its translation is CASTSLWPYEQYF.

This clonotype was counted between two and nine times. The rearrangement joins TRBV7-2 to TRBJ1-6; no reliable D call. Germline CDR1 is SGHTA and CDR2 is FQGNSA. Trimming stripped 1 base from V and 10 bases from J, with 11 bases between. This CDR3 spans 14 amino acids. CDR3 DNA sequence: TGTGCCAGCAGCTTAGGACTGGCGGGATCACCCCTCCACTTT. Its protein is CASSLGLAGSPLHF.

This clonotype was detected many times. CDR3 bases: TGCAGTGCTGCCGACAGATATAATCAGCCCCAGCATTTT. It yields the protein CSAADRYNQPQHF. The chain joins TRBV20-1 to TRBJ1-5; TRBD1 is a possible D gene (5 bases). This CDR3 is built from 13 residues. The germline CDR1 and CDR2 sequences are DFQATT and SNEGSKA (reference sequence). The V gene lost 5 bases and the J gene lost 4 bases, with 12 bases spanning the gap.

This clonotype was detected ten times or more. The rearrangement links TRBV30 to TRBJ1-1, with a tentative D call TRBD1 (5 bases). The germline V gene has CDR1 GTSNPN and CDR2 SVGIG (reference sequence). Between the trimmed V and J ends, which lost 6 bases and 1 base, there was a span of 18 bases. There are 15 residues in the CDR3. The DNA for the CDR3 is TGTGCCTGTCCCTCCTCGAGGGGACGGAACACTGAAGCTTTCTTT. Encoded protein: CACPSSRGRNTEAFF.

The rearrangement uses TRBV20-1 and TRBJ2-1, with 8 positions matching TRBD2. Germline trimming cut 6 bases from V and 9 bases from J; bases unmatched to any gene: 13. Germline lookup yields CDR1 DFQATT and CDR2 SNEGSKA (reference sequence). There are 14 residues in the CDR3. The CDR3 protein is CSAPAGGKLGEQFF. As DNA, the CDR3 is TGCAGTGCCCCGGCGGGAGGAAAGTTGGGTGAGCAGTTCTTC.

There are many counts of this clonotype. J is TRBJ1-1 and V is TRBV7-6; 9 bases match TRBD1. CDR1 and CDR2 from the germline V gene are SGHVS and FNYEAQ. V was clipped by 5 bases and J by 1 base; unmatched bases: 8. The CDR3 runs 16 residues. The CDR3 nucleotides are TGTGCCAGCAGCCTTACAGGGGGCGCATGGAACACTGAAGCTTTCTTT. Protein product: CASSLTGGAWNTEAFF.

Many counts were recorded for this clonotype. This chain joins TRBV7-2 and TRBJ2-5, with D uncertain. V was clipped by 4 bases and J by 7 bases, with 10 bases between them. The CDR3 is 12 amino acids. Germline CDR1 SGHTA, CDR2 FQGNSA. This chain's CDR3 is CASSSPSGTQYF. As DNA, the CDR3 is TGTGCCAGCAGCTCACCCTCCGGGACCCAGTACTTC.

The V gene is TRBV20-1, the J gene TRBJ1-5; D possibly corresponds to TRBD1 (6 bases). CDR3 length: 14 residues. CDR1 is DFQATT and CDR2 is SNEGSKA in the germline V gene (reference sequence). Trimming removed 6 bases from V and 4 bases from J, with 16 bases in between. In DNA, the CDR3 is TGCAGTGCAGCAGGGGACGCGGAAAATCAGCCCCAGCATTTT. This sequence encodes CSAAGDAENQPQHF.

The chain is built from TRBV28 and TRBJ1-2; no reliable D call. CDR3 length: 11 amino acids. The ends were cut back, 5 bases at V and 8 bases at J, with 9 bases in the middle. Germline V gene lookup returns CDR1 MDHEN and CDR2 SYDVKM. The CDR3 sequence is CASSTAWGYTF. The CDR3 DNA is TGTGCCAGCAGTACCGCTTGGGGCTACACCTTC.

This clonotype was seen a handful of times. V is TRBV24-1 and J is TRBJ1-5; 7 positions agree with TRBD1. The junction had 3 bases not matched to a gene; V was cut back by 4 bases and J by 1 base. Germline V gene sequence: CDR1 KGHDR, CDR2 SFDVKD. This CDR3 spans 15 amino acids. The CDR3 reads CATSESTGSNQPQHF. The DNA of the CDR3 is TGTGCCACCAGTGAGTCGACAGGGAGCAATCAGCCCCAGCATTTT.

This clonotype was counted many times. The CDR3 nucleotides read TGTGCCAGCAGTTTCGCAGACAGGGGATTCGCGACCCAGTACTTC. This sequence encodes CASSFADRGFATQYF. The J gene is TRBJ2-5, the V gene TRBV12-3 or TRBV12-4, with 8 nucleotides matching TRBD1. With 3 bases clipped from V and 7 bases from J, the junction kept 10 bases outside the gene matches. The CDR3 consists of 15 residues.

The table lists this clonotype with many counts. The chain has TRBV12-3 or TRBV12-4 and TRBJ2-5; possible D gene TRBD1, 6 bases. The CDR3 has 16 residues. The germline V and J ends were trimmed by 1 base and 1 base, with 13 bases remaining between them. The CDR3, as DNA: TGTGCCAGCAGTTTAGGTATCGGACAGATCCAAGAGACCCAGTACTTC. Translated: CASSLGIGQIQETQYF.

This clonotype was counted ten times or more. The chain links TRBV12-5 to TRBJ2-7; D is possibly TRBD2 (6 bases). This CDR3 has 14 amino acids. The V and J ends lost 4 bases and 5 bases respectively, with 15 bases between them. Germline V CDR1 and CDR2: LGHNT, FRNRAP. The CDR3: CASGWLGGIDEQYF. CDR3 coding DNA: TGTGCTAGTGGTTGGTTGGGGGGAATCGACGAGCAGTACTTC.

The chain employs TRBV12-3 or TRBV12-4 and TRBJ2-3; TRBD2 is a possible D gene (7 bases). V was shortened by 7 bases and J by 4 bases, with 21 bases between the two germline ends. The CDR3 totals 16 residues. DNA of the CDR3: TGTGCCAGCACCTTGACCGGGGGGCGAAGGGCAGATACGCAGTATTTT. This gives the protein CASTLTGGRRADTQYF.

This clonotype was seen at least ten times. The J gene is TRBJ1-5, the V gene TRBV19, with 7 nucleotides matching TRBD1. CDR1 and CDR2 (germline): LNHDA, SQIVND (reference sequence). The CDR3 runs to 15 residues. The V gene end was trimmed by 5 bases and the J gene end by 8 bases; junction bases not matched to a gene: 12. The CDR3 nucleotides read TGTGCCAGTAGTCCCCGGGACAGCCGGGATGAGCCCCAGCATTTT. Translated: CASSPRDSRDEPQHF.

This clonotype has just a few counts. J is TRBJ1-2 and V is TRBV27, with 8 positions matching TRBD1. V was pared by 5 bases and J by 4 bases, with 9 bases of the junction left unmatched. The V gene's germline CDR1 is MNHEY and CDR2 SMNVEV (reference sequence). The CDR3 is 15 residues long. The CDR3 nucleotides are TGTGCCAGCAGTCCGGACAGGGCCCCCATCTATGGCTACACCTTC. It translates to CASSPDRAPIYGYTF.

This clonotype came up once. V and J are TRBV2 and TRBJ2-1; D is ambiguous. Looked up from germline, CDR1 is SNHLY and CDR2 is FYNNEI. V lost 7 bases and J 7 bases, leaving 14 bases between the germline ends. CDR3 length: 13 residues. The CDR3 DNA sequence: TGTGCCAGCAAGGAGTTCTCGGTGAATGAGCAGTTCTTC. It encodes CASKEFSVNEQFF.

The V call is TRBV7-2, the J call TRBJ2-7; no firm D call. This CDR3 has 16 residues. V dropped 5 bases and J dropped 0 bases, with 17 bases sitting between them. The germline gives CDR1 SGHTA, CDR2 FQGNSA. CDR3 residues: CASSPTPQASSYEQYF. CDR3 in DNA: TGTGCCAGCAGCCCTACCCCGCAGGCATCCTCCTACGAGCAGTACTTC.

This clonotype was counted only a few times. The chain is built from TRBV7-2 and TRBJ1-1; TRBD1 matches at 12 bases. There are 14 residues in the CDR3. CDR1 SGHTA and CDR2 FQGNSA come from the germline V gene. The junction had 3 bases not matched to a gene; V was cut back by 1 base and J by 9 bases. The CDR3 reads CASSLVGTGGKAFF. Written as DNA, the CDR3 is TGTGCCAGCAGCTTAGTCGGGACAGGGGGCAAAGCTTTCTTT.

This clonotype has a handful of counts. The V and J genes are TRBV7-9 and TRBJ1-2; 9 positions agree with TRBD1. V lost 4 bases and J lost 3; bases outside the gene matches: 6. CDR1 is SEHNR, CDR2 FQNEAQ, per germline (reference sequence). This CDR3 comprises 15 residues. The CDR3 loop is CASSSSGTGYYGYTF. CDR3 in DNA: TGTGCCAGCAGCTCCTCCGGGACAGGGTACTATGGCTACACCTTC.